This T cell receptor (beta chain) originates from a study of blood T cells in healthy people across ages. This clonotype came up a few times. PCR was performed a second time for roughly 7 to 11 cycles using a sample-barcoded 5' primer and a J-beta primer mix. In TCRdb, the 5' RACE reads were re-called with MiXCR into one record per CDR3 protein. The data hold about 670,000 distinct CDR3 sequences, with roughly 43% observed a single time. V shed 0 bases and J shed 8 bases, with 19 bases lying between them. The CDR3 contains 15 residues. Germline CDR1 SQVTM, CDR2 ANQGSEA. The receptor was derived from a man older than 75 in good health. The genes are TRBV29-1 and TRBJ1-2; D is undetermined. Sequenced material: blood. The CDR3: CSVEDRYQPLGGYTF. The CDR3 DNA is TGCAGCGTTGAAGATCGTTACCAGCCCTTAGGGGGCTACACCTTC.